A single sample is the source of the 30 T cell receptor beta chains below, sequenced in a study of blood T cells in healthy people across ages. PCR was performed a second time for roughly 7 to 11 cycles using a sample-barcoded 5' primer and a J-beta primer mix. Using its own MiXCR run on the 5' RACE reads, TCRdb lists one record per CDR3 protein. The sample yields about 970,000 distinct CDR3 sequences, just over 50% seen once. The material sequenced was blood. The receptor source for this set is an older woman in good health.

The chain uses TRBV27 and TRBJ1-2; weak D call: TRBD1 (5 bases). V lost 7 bases, J lost 2 bases, and 20 bases lay in between. The CDR3 is 16 amino acids. Germline CDR1 reads MNHEY; CDR2 reads SMNVEV (reference sequence). CDR3 bases: TGTGCCAGCACCCCCTCTGCGGGGACCCTCAACTATGGCTACACCTTC. It is translated as CASTPSAGTLNYGYTF.

V and J are TRBV28 and TRBJ1-2; no definite D call. Germline lookup yields CDR1 MDHEN and CDR2 SYDVKM. There are 14 residues in the CDR3. The V gene lost 3 bases and the J gene lost 0 bases, with 8 bases spanning the gap. In DNA form, the CDR3 reads TGTGCCAGCAGTTTGACCCATACTAACTATGGCTACACCTTC. Its protein is CASSLTHTNYGYTF.

The J gene is TRBJ2-7, the V gene TRBV20-1; no firm D call. The CDR3 totals 12 residues. Trimming stripped 1 base from V and 4 bases from J, with 8 bases between. CDR1 DFQATT and CDR2 SNEGSKA come from the germline V gene (reference sequence). The CDR3 protein is CSARGLGYEQYF. The CDR3 nucleotides are TGCAGTGCTAGAGGGTTGGGGTACGAGCAGTACTTC.

This clonotype was detected only a few times. The chain joins TRBV12-3 or TRBV12-4 to TRBJ2-7, with TRBD2 as a possible D gene (5 bases). This CDR3 has 12 amino acids. Trimming left V 5 bases short and J 5 bases short, with 10 bases between. In DNA form, the CDR3 reads TGTGCCAGCAGTCCGCCGGGGAACGAGCAGTACTTC. Protein sequence: CASSPPGNEQYF.

V gene TRBV5-1 combines with J gene TRBJ1-6; no reliable D call. Looked up from germline, CDR1 is SGHRS and CDR2 is YFSETQ. V was clipped by 2 bases and J by 10 bases, with 13 bases between them. The CDR3 has 14 amino acids. This CDR3 reads CASSFPETGSPLHF. DNA of the CDR3: TGCGCCAGCAGCTTTCCCGAGACGGGGTCACCCCTCCACTTT.

In this sample, this clonotype turned up a few times. V is TRBV20-1 and J is TRBJ2-7; D is ambiguous. The CDR3 is 12 amino acids. Germline-derived CDR1 and CDR2 are DFQATT and SNEGSKA (reference sequence). Trimming removed 3 bases from V and 4 bases from J, with 10 bases in between. CDR3 nucleotide sequence: TGCAGTGCTAGTCTTTCAGGATACGAGCAGTACTTC. It specifies CSASLSGYEQYF.

V and J are TRBV12-3 or TRBV12-4 and TRBJ2-1; D may be TRBD1 or TRBD2 (6 bases each). The ends were cut back, 7 bases at V and 1 base at J, with 8 bases in the middle. The CDR3 runs to 13 residues. CDR3 DNA: TGTGCCAGCAAGGGGGGTTCCTACAATGAGCAGTTCTTC. This translates into CASKGGSYNEQFF.

The chain uses TRBV20-1 and TRBJ2-5; D perhaps matches TRBD2 (5 bases). Trimming took 4 bases from V and 5 from J, leaving 17 bases between them. The CDR3 sequence is 14 residues long. The germline V gene has CDR1 DFQATT and CDR2 SNEGSKA (reference sequence). The CDR3: CSAMASSLLETQYF. The CDR3 region has the DNA TGCAGTGCTATGGCTAGCAGCCTTTTGGAGACCCAGTACTTC.

The chain is built from TRBV29-1 and TRBJ2-3; maybe TRBD2 (5 bases). CDR1 is SQVTM, CDR2 ANQGSEA, per germline. The CDR3 contains 12 residues. V was trimmed by 6 bases and J by 5 bases, leaving 12 bases between them. CDR3: CSVAGLKDTQYF. The CDR3 nucleotides read TGCAGCGTCGCCGGACTTAAAGATACGCAGTATTTT.

This rearrangement joins TRBV20-1 to TRBJ2-3; D remains unclear. The V gene's germline CDR1 is DFQATT and CDR2 SNEGSKA (reference sequence). With 6 bases removed from V and 6 bases from J, the gap between germline ends came to 7 bases. This CDR3 is 10 amino acids long. DNA for the CDR3: TGCAGTGCAGGTTCCGATACGCAGTATTTT. It encodes CSAGSDTQYF.

This rearrangement joins TRBV29-1 to TRBJ2-7; D gene unclear. Germline-derived CDR1 and CDR2 are SQVTM and ANQGSEA. V was clipped by 3 bases and J by 7 bases, with 13 bases between them. The CDR3 runs 12 residues. The CDR3, as DNA: TGCAGCGTTGAGGACGGGCCGGAGGAGCAGTACTTC. It codes for CSVEDGPEEQYF.

This clonotype was counted between two and nine times. The chain employs TRBV24-1 and TRBJ2-3; no clear D. Germline CDR1 reads KGHDR; CDR2 reads SFDVKD. V was shortened by 8 bases and J by 2 bases, with 10 bases between the two germline ends. The CDR3 is made up of 13 amino acids. The CDR3 DNA sequence: TGTGCCACCACAGGACGCCTCACAGATACGCAGTATTTT. Its protein is CATTGRLTDTQYF.

This chain joins TRBV6-6 and TRBJ1-5; the match to TRBD1 covers 7 bases. CDR3 length equals 15 residues. Germline CDR1 MNHNY, CDR2 SVGAGI (reference sequence). J was trimmed by 9 bases and V by 7 bases; bases with no gene match: 15. The CDR3 protein is CASTQGGTGKRPQHF. CDR3 DNA sequence: TGTGCCAGCACCCAGGGGGGAACCGGGAAAAGGCCCCAGCATTTT.

The chain couples TRBV28 to TRBJ2-4; TRBD2 might be the D (5 bases). The J call is in doubt because the DNA end fits TRBJ2-7 better. Germline V lookup: CDR1 MDHEN, CDR2 SYDVKM. CDR3 size: 12 residues. The CDR3 reads CASSAGLTEQYF. In DNA form, the CDR3 reads TGTGCCAGCAGTGCCGGACTCACCGAGCAGTACTTC.

This clonotype was found many times. This chain joins TRBV9 and TRBJ2-7, with TRBD1 matching over 8 bases. J was trimmed by 3 bases and V by 6 bases; bases with no gene match: 8. The CDR3 has 14 residues. Germline V gives CDR1 SGDLS, CDR2 YYNGEE. The CDR3 is CASNLQGESYEQYF. The DNA for the CDR3 is TGTGCCAGCAACCTACAGGGGGAGAGCTACGAGCAGTACTTC. Looking up the rest from reference TRBV9 and TRBJ2-7 gives the full variable domain: DSGVTQTPKHLITATGQRVTLRCSPRSGDLSVYWYQQSLDQGLQFLIQYYNGEERAKGNILERFSAQQFPDLHSELNLSSLELGDSALYFCASNLQGESYEQYFGPGTRLTVT.

This clonotype was recorded a few times. The chain combines TRBV29-1 with TRBJ2-1; 10 nucleotides align to TRBD2. The CDR3 covers 15 residues. Per germline, CDR1 SQVTM and CDR2 ANQGSEA. With V trimmed by 2 bases and J by 8 bases, 9 bases remained unmatched. The CDR3 DNA follows: TGCAGCGTTGAAAGAAGCGGGAGGGCCCGGGATGAGCAGTTCTTC. Protein product: CSVERSGRARDEQFF.

CDR3 in amino acids: CSARGRTNEKLFF. The DNA for the CDR3 is TGCAGTGCTAGGGGGCGGACTAATGAAAAACTGTTTTTT. V gene TRBV20-1 combines with J gene TRBJ1-4; weak D call: TRBD1 (5 bases). The V gene lost 3 bases and the J gene lost 2 bases, with 7 bases spanning the gap. The germline gives CDR1 DFQATT, CDR2 SNEGSKA (reference sequence). There are 13 residues in the CDR3.

The chain has TRBV20-1 and TRBJ2-7; 12 bases map to TRBD2. Germline loops: CDR1 DFQATT, CDR2 SNEGSKA (reference sequence). The V gene end was trimmed by 4 bases and the J gene end by 3 bases; junction bases not matched to a gene: 4. The CDR3 runs to 14 residues. CDR3 in amino acids: CSAIRLAGVYEQYF. The CDR3 region has the DNA TGCAGTGCTATCCGACTAGCGGGGGTCTACGAGCAGTACTTC.

Worth noting for this clonotype: The junction shows a germline mismatch at one end, possibly a read error. V is TRBV15 and J is TRBJ2-1; D is ambiguous. Germline V gives CDR1 LNHNV, CDR2 YYDKDF (reference sequence). There are 13 residues in the CDR3. The CDR3 coding sequence is TGTGCCACCAGCGGAGATTTACTAAATGAGCAGTTCTTC. It yields the protein CATSGDLLNEQFF. Full variable domain (outside the CDR3, taken from reference TRBV15 and TRBJ2-1): DAMVIQNPRYQVTQFGKPVTLSCSQTLNHNVMYWYQQKSSQAPKLLFHYYDKDFNNEADTPDNFQSRRPNTSFCFLDIRSPGLGDTAMYLCATSGDLLNEQFFGPGTRLTVL.

A remark on this clonotype: At one boundary the junction diverges from the germline segment, which might be a read error. V usage is TRBV6-5 and J usage is TRBJ2-2; D is ambiguous. Germline V gene lookup returns CDR1 MNHEY and CDR2 SVGAGI. This CDR3 contains 13 residues. This CDR3 reads CASSDSGIGELFF. In DNA, the CDR3 is TGTGCCAGCAGTGACTCAGGCATCGGGGAGCTGTTTTTT.

This clonotype was detected a few times. V usage is TRBV29-1 and J usage is TRBJ2-6; TRBD2 might be the D (5 bases). V lost 6 bases to trimming and J lost 4 bases, with 10 bases between them. This CDR3 contains 13 residues. The V gene's germline CDR1 is SQVTM and CDR2 ANQGSEA. In DNA, the CDR3 is TGCAGCGTAAAGCGGACCGGGGCCAACGTCCTGACTTTC. It encodes CSVKRTGANVLTF.

This clonotype was picked up a small number of times. The CDR3 bases are TGCAGCGTTGTAGGGGGTGGGACCCAGTACTTC. Its translation: CSVVGGGTQYF. The chain links TRBV29-1 to TRBJ2-5; weak D call: TRBD1 (6 bases). Trimming stripped 4 bases from V and 7 bases from J, with 10 bases between. This CDR3 has 11 residues. The germline V gene has CDR1 SQVTM and CDR2 ANQGSEA.

This clonotype occurred many times. The chain has TRBV5-8 and TRBJ2-1; D ambiguous. Germline CDR1 and CDR2: SGHTS and YDEGEE. This CDR3 region has 15 residues. Trimming cost V 1 base and J 0 bases, with 8 bases left between them. The CDR3 is CASSLSRSSYNEQFF. CDR3 in DNA: TGTGCCAGCAGCTTGTCCAGAAGCTCCTACAATGAGCAGTTCTTC.

In this sample, this clonotype turned up many times. The CDR3 loop is CASSKGLAGNEQYF. CDR3 in DNA: TGCGCCAGCAGCAAAGGGCTAGCGGGTAACGAGCAGTACTTC. V usage is TRBV4-3 and J usage is TRBJ2-7; 8 nucleotides align to TRBD2. The CDR3 runs to 14 residues. After removal of 5 bases from V and 5 bases from J, the junction contained 8 bases not matched to a gene. CDR1 and CDR2 (germline): LGHNA, YSLEER.

This clonotype was observed a handful of times. CDR3 loop: CASSLTRLGEVSYEQYF. The DNA of the CDR3 is TGTGCCAGCAGCTTAACCCGGTTGGGGGAGGTATCCTACGAGCAGTACTTC. This chain connects TRBV11-1 to TRBJ2-7; D may be TRBD2 (6 bases). The ends were cut back, 2 bases at V and 1 base at J, with 18 bases in the middle. Germline CDR1 is SGHAT and CDR2 is FQDESV (reference sequence). The CDR3 is 17 residues long.

This clonotype turned up a few times. The chain joins TRBV9 to TRBJ2-1; no reliable D call. Trimming took 4 bases from V and 5 from J, leaving 16 bases between them. CDR1 SGDLS and CDR2 YYNGEE come from the germline V gene. CDR3 length: 15 amino acids. CDR3 in amino acids: CASSLTDGLHNEQFF. As DNA, the CDR3 is TGTGCCAGCAGCCTCACTGATGGGCTGCACAATGAGCAGTTCTTC.

As DNA, the CDR3 is TGCAGTGCTAAGTTGTATGGTCGGCGGCTCTCCTACAATGAGCAGTTCTTC. Protein product: CSAKLYGRRLSYNEQFF. The V gene is TRBV20-1, the J gene TRBJ2-1; D is unresolved. Trimming removed 4 bases from V and 0 bases from J, with 19 bases in between. Germline CDR1 is DFQATT and CDR2 is SNEGSKA (reference sequence). CDR3 size: 17 residues.

The DNA for the CDR3 is TGTGCCAGCAGTTCCCCGCCTCGGGGCACAGATACGCAGTATTTT. This codes for CASSSPPRGTDTQYF. The chain is built from TRBV6-5 and TRBJ2-3; unclear D gene. The CDR3 contains 15 residues. Germline CDR1 MNHEY, CDR2 SVGAGI. The V gene lost 4 bases and the J gene lost 1 base, with 12 bases spanning the gap.

The gene calls are TRBV6-6 and TRBJ2-6; 7 bases are shared with TRBD2. The V gene end was trimmed by 5 bases and the J gene end by 0 bases; junction bases not matched to a gene: 4. The CDR3 extends over 16 amino acids. Germline lookup yields CDR1 MNHNY and CDR2 SVGAGI (reference sequence). The CDR3 region has the DNA TGTGCCAGCAGTACCCCGGGAGGCTCTGGGGCCAACGTCCTGACTTTC. Its translation: CASSTPGGSGANVLTF.

The V and J genes are TRBV5-4 and TRBJ2-2; tentative D call: TRBD2 (5 bases). This CDR3 has 16 amino acids. In germline, CDR1 is SGHNT, CDR2 YYREEE (reference sequence). Between the trimmed V and J ends, which lost 0 bases and 3 bases, there was a span of 12 bases. The CDR3 spells CASSLEAHGDTGELFF. In DNA, the CDR3 is TGTGCCAGCAGCTTGGAGGCCCACGGGGACACCGGGGAGCTGTTTTTT.